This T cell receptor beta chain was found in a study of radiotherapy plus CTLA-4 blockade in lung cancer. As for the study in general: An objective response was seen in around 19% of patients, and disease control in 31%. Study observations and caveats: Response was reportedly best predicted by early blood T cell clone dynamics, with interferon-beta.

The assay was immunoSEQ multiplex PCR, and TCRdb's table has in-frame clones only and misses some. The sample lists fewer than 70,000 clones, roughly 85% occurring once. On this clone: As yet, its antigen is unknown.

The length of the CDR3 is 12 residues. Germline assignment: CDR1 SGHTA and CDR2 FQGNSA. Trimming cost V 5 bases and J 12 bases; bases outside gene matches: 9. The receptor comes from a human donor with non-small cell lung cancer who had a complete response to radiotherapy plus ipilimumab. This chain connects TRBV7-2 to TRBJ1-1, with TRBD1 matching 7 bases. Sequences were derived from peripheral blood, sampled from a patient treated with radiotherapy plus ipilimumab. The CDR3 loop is CASSARQGDPFF. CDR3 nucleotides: TGTGCCAGCAGCGCTAGACAGGGCGACCCTTTCTTT.